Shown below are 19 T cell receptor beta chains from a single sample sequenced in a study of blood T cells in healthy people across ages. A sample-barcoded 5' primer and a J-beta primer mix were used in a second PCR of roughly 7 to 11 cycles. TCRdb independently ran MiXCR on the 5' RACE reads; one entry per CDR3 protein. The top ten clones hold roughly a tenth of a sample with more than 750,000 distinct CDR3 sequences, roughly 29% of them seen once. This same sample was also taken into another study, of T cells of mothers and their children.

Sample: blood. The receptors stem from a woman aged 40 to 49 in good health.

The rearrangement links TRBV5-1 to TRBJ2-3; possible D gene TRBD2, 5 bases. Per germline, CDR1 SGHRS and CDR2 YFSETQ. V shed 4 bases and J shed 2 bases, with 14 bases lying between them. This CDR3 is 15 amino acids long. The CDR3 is CASSKLTGNTDTQYF. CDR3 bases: TGCGCCAGCAGCAAACTAACGGGGAACACAGATACGCAGTATTTT.

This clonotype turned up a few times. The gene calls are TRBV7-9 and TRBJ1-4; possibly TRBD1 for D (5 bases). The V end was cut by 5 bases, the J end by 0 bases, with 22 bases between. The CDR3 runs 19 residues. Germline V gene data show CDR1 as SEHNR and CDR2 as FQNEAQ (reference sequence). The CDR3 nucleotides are TGTGCCAGCAGCCCTATGAGGGGAGGCAGCCTCGCAACTAATGAAAAACTGTTTTTT. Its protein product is CASSPMRGGSLATNEKLFF. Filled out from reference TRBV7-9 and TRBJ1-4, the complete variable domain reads DTGVSQNPRHKITKRGQNVTFRCDPISEHNRLYWYRQTLGQGPEFLTYFQNEAQLEKSRLLSDRFSAERPKGSFSTLEIQRTEQGDSAMYLCASSPMRGGSLATNEKLFFGSGTQLSVL.

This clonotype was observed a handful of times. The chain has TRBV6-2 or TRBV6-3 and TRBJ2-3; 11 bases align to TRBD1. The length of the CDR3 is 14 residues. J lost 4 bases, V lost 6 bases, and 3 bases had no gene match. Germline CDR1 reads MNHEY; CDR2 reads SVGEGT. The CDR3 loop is CASSPGQGADTQYF. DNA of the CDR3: TGTGCCAGCAGCCCGGGACAGGGGGCAGATACGCAGTATTTT.

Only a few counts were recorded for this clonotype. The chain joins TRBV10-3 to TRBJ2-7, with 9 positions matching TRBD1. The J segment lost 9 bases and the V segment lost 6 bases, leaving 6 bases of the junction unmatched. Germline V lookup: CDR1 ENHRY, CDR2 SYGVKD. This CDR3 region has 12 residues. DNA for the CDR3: TGTGCCATCAGCAGGGACAGGGAAGGGCAGTACTTC. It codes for CAISRDREGQYF.

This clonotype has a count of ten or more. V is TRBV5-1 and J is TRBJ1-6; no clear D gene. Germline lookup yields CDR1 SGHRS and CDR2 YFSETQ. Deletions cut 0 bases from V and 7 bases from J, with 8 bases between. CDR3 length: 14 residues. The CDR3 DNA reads TGCGCCAGCAGCTTGGAAACGGAAAATTCACCCCTCCACTTT. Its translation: CASSLETENSPLHF.

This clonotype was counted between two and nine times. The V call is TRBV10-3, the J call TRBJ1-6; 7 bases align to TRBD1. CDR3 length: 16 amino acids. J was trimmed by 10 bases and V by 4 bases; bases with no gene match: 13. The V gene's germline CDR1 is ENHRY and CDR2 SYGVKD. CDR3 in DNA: TGTGCCATCAGTGTCACCGACAGGGTCACCCCCTCACCCCTCCACTTT. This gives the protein CAISVTDRVTPSPLHF.

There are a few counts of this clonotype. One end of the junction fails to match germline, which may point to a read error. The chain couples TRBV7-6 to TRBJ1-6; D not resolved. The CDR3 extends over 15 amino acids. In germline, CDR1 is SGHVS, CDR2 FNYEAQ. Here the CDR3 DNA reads TGTGCCGGCAGCTTAGACGGTGGACCTAATTCACCCCTCCACTTT. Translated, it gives CAGSLDGGPNSPLHF.

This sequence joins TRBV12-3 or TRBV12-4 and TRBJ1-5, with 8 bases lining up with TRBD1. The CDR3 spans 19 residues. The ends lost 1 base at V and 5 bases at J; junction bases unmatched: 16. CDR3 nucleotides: TGTGCCAGCAGTTTAGATGGGGGGACAGGACACGAGTCACATCAGCCCCAGCATTTT. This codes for CASSLDGGTGHESHQPQHF.

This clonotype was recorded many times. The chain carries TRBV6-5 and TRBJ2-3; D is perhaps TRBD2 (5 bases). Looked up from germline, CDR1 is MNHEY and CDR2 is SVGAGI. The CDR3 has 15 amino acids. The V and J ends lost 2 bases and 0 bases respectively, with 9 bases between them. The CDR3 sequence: CASSYTGISTDTQYF. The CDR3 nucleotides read TGTGCCAGCAGTTACACCGGGATTAGCACAGATACGCAGTATTTT.

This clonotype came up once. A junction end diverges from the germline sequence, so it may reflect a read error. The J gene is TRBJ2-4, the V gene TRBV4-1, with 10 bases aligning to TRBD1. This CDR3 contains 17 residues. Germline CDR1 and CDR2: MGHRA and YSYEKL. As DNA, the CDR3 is TGCGCCAGCAGCCATCCCACCGGGACAGGGGCGGCCTACGTGCAGCACTTC. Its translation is CASSHPTGTGAAYVQHF.

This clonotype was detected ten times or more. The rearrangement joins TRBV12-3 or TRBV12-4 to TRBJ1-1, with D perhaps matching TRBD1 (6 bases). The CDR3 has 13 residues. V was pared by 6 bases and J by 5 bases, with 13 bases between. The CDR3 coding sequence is TGTGCCAGCAGCCACCACAGGGAGACTGAAGCTTTCTTT. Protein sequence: CASSHHRETEAFF.

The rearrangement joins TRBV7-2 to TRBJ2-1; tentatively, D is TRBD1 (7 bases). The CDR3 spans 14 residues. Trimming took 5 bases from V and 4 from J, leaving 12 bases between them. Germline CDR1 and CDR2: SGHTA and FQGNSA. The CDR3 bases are TGTGCCAGCAGCCGCAGGGGGACTTACAATGAGCAGTTCTTC. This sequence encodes CASSRRGTYNEQFF.

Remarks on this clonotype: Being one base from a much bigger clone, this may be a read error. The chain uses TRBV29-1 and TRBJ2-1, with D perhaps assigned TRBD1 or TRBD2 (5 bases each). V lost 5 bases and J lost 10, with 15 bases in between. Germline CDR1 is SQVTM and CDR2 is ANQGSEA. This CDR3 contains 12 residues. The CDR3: CSVTRPGSEQFF. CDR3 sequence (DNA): TGCAGCGTTACACGTCCAGGGAGCGAGCAGTTCTTC.

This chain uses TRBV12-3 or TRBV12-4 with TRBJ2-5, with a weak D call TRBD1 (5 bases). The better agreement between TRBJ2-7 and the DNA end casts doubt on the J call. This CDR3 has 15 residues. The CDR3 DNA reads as TGTGCCAGCGCAGGTGGACAAGGCAACTACGACGAGCAGTACTTC. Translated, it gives CASAGGQGNYDEQYF.

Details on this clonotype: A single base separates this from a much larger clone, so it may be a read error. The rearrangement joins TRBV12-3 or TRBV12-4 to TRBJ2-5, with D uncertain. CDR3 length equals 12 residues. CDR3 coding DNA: TGTGTCAGCAGAACGATTGGAGAGACCCAGTACTTC. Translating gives CVSRTIGETQYF.

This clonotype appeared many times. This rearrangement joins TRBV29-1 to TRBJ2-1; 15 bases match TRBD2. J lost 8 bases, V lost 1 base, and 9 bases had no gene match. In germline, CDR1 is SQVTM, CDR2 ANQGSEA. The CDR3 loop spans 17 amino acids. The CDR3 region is CSVEAPPGLAGGDEQFF. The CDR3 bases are TGCAGCGTTGAAGCGCCCCCGGGACTAGCGGGGGGCGATGAGCAGTTCTTC.

The CDR3 DNA is TGTGCCATCAGTGATGGTGAAGCCTACGAGCAGTACTTC. Its protein is CAISDGEAYEQYF. V is TRBV10-3 and J is TRBJ2-7, with D hard to call. V was shortened by 3 bases and J by 2 bases, with 8 bases between the two germline ends. The V gene's germline CDR1 is ENHRY and CDR2 SYGVKD. The CDR3 length is 13 residues.

CDR3 DNA sequence: TGTGCCAGCAGCCTCAGGGGACAGGGGGCGAAGAATGAGCAGTACTTC. This encodes CASSLRGQGAKNEQYF. The J gene is TRBJ2-7, the V gene TRBV7-2; 12 bases line up with TRBD1. Germline loops: CDR1 SGHTA, CDR2 FQGNSA. There are 16 residues in the CDR3. V trimming: 5 bases; J trimming: 7 bases; junction bases outside the gene matches: 12. Variable domain in full (rest from reference TRBV7-2 and TRBJ2-7): GAGVSQSPSNKVTEKGKDVELRCDPISGHTALYWYRQSLGQGLEFLIYFQGNSAPDKSGLPSDRFSAERTGGSVSTLTIQRTQQEDSAVYLCASSLRGQGAKNEQYFGPGTRLTVT.

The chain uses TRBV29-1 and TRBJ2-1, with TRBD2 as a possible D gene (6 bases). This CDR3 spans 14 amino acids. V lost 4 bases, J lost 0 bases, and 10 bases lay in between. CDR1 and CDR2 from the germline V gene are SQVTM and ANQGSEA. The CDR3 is CSVGGGISYNEQFF. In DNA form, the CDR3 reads TGCAGCGTTGGCGGAGGGATCTCCTACAATGAGCAGTTCTTC.